A selection of T cell receptor beta chains follows, all from one sample in a study of T cell changes during pregnancy in multiple sclerosis. Clones were sequenced by immunoSEQ multiplex PCR, and TCRdb holds only the in-frame ones, with some missing. The sample lists approximately 60,000 clones, 93% occurring once. Sequenced material: CD4+ T cells from peripheral blood mononuclear cells, taken before pregnancy. These receptors were collected from a female donor with multiple sclerosis, enrolled in a pregnancy study. The CDR3 runs from the conserved cysteine through the conserved F or W. A D gene is named only where the DNA matches it firmly.

j_gene | v_gene | d_gene | CDR3aa | CDR3nt
TRBJ2-3 | TRBV19 | TRBD2 | CASSFLGLAGGTDTQYF | TGTGCCAGTAGTTTCCTCGGACTAGCGGGGGGCACAGATACGCAGTATTTT
TRBJ2-7 | TRBV4-2 | - | CASSQDGPREQYF | TGTGCCAGCAGCCAAGACGGTCCCCGGGAGCAGTACTTC
TRBJ2-7 | TRBV6-6 | - | CASSSPRAAYYEQYF | TGTGCCAGCAGTTCACCGCGCGCGGCTTACTACGAGCAGTACTTC
TRBJ1-2 | TRBV20-1 | - | CSAITGGYTF | TGCAGTGCTATCACGGGGGGCTACACCTTC
TRBJ1-2 | TRBV7-2 | - | CASSLGVERANYGYTF | TGTGCCAGCAGCTTAGGGGTGGAGAGAGCTAACTATGGCTACACCTTC
TRBJ2-7 | TRBV11-3 | - | CASSLVSSSYEQYF | TGTGCCAGCAGCTTAGTTTCCTCCTCCTACGAGCAGTACTTC
TRBJ2-7 | TRBV2 | - | CASSLQGRSYEQYF | TGTGCCAGCAGTTTACAGGGCCGCTCCTACGAGCAGTACTTC
TRBJ1-1 | TRBV10-3 | - | CAIKAQGNTEAFF | TGTGCCATCAAGGCCCAGGGAAACACTGAAGCTTTCTTT
TRBJ2-1 | TRBV7-3 | - | CASSDTVGYNEQFF | TGTGCCAGCAGCGATACAGTGGGCTACAATGAGCAGTTCTTC
TRBJ2-1 | TRBV5-6 | - | CASSRTNEQFF | TGTGCCAGCAGCCGAACTAATGAGCAGTTCTTC
TRBJ2-5 | TRBV18 | TRBD2 | CASSPPLAGNQETQYF | TGTGCCAGCTCACCACCCCTAGCGGGAAACCAAGAGACCCAGTACTTC
TRBJ1-2 | TRBV27 | - | CASSPTGKYGYTF | TGTGCCAGCAGTCCCACAGGGAAGTATGGCTACACCTTC
TRBJ2-3 | TRBV19 | - | CASSDREGVTDTQYF | TGTGCCAGTAGTGACCGAGAGGGGGTCACAGATACGCAGTATTTT